This T cell receptor beta chain was captured by sequencing in a study of CD8+ T cells in alopecia areata. Study as a whole: At a dose of 5 to 10 mg twice daily, oral tofacitinib was given to treated patients. Study-level points and caveats: Across lesional scalp, and particularly alopecia totalis/universalis, clonality surpassed that of normal scalp.

TCR sequencing used cDNA made by reverse transcription of extracted RNA. Measured with immunoSEQ multiplex PCR; TCRdb has only the in-frame clones, and not every one. The data show 90,000 to 150,000 clones, under 40% seen once. Individuals with alopecia areata gave both lesional scalp punch biopsies and peripheral blood for collection. From germline, CDR1 is SGHDN and CDR2 FVKESK. V was clipped by 0 bases and J by 3 bases; unmatched bases: 2. This CDR3 has 15 residues. Regarding this clone: As yet, its antigen is unknown.

The genes are TRBV14 and TRBJ2-1; 7 nucleotides match TRBD2. Sequencing was performed on CD4+ T cells sorted from blood. This TCR came from a human donor with alopecia areata. DNA for the CDR3: TGTGCCAGCAGCCAAGAGGAGCGGGACTACAATGAGCAGTTCTTC. As protein: CASSQEERDYNEQFF.